This T cell receptor (beta chain) was identified during a study of cytomegalovirus exposure and HLA in healthy donors. About the study: Of several hundred genotyped donors, about 81% clustered with self-reported Caucasian donors.

This PCR relied on a set of 60 Vbeta primers and 13 Jbeta primers. Measured with immunoSEQ multiplex PCR; TCRdb has only the in-frame clones, and not every one. The sample yields 200,000 to 250,000 clones, about 83% seen once. Germline CDR1 reads LNHDA; CDR2 reads SQIVND (reference sequence). Between the trimmed V and J ends, which lost 5 bases and 5 bases, there was a span of 19 bases. This CDR3 is 16 amino acids long. This sequence was found in a girl aged 5 to 17 in good health and CMV-seronegative. The genes are TRBV19 and TRBJ2-1, with D tentatively TRBD1 (5 bases). The material sequenced was PBMCs. The chain's CDR3 is CASSPVSIRVHNEQFF. CDR3 nucleotide sequence: TGTGCCAGTAGTCCCGTATCCATCAGGGTCCACAATGAGCAGTTCTTC.